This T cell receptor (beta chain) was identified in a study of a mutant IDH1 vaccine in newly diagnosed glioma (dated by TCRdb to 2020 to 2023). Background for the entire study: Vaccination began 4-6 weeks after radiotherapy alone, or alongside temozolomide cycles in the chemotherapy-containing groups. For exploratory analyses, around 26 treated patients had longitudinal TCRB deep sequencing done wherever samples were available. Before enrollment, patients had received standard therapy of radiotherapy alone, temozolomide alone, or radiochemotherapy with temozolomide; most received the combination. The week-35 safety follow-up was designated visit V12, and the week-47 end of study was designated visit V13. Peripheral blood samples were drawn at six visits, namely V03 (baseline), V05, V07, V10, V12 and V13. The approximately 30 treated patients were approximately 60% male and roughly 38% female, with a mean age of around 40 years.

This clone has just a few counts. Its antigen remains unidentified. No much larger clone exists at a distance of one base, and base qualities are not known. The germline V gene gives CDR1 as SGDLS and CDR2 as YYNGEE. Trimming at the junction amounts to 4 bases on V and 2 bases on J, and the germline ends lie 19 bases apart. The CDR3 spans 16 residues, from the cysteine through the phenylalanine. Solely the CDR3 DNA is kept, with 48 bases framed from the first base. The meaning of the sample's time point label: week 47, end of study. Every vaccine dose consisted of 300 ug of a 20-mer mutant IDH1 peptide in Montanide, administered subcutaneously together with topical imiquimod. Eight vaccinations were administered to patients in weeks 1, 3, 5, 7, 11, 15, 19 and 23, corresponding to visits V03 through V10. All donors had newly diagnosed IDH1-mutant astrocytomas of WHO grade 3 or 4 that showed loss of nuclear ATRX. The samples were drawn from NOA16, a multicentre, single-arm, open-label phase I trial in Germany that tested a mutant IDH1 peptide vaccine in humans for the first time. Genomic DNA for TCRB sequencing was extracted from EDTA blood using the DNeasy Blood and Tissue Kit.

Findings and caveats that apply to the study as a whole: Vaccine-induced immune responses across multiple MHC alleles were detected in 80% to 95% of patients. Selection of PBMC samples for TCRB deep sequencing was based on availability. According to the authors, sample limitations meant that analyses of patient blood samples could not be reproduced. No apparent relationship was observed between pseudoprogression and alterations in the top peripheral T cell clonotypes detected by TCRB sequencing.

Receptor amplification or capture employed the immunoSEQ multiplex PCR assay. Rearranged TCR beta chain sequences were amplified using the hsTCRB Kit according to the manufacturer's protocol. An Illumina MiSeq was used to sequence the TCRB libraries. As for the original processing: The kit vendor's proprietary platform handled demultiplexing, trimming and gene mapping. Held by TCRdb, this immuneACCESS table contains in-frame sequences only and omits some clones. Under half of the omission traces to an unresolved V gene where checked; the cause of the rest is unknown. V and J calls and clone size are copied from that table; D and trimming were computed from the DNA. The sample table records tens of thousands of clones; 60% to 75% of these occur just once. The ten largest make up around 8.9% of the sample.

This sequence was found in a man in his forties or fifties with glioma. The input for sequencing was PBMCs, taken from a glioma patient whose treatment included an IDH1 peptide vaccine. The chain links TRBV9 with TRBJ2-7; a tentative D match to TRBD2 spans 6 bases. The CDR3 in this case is CASSYRPGTSAYEQYF. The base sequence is TGTGCCAGCAGCTATCGACCCGGGACTTCTGCCTACGAGCAGTACTTC.